The clone carrying this T cell receptor (beta chain) came up a few times. The data stem from a study of T-cell memory formation after mild COVID-19. Germline V CDR1 and CDR2: DFQATT, SNEGSKA (reference sequence). V dropped 0 bases and J dropped 1; count of bases not matched to a gene: 2. This CDR3 comprises 15 residues. TCRdb re-called the 5' RACE reads through MiXCR, storing one row per CDR3 protein. Of about 300,000 distinct CDR3 sequences in the sample, approximately 19% were seen once. Sequenced input: PBMCs or a T cell subset sorted from them (not recorded which). The J gene is TRBJ2-3, the V gene TRBV20-1, with 9 bases matching TRBD2. The origin of this receptor is a young man who had mild COVID-19 (a few samples of this study predate the infection). Cell type and time point are not known. CDR3 in DNA: TGCAGTGCTAGAGACCGGACTAGCGGCACAGATACGCAGTATTTT. As protein: CSARDRTSGTDTQYF.